This TCR beta chain was captured by sequencing in a study of blood T cell repertoires in COVID-19. Overall study: Whether acute or convalescent, the COVID-19 samples came from the United States, Italy and Spain. Nucleic acid was either cDNA or gDNA, and it came from T cells, B-cell-depleted T cells, or PBMCs.

In its sample, this clone was seen once. V lost 8 bases and J lost 6, with 10 bases in between. Per the germline V gene, CDR1 is MDHEN and CDR2 is SYDVKM. This CDR3 comprises 11 residues. The data were produced by immunoSEQ multiplex PCR, yet TCRdb's version contains in-frame clones alone and is incomplete. The sample holds about 80,000 clones, roughly four fifths seen once. Source material: peripheral blood. The receptor was isolated from a human donor in a cohort sampled during active COVID-19. The chain uses TRBV28 and TRBJ1-2, with D possibly being TRBD1 (5 bases). The CDR3 is CASAGSHGYTF. DNA for the CDR3: TGTGCCAGCGCAGGGTCCCATGGCTACACCTTC.